This is a list of T cell receptor beta chains from one sample in a study of human T cells and chemical hapten exposure. TCRdb independently ran MiXCR on the RACE reads; one entry per CDR3 protein. The repertoire holds roughly 86,000 distinct CDR3 sequences, with more than 9% as singletons. Sequencing was performed on whole blood, taken in connection with sensitization to the hapten diphenylcyclopropenone (DPC). Every receptor here comes from a middle-aged man with alopecia areata. Some clones in this sample may be carry-over from other donors' samples. CDR3s include the opening cysteine and the closing phenylalanine or tryptophan. D genes are given only for firm matches. Rows give clone size only sometimes, using once, few, many, or a class for an expanded clone.

>TRBJ2-3|TRBV12-3/TRBV12-4|few|.
TGTGCCAGCAGTTTTCGAATGAGCGGGACAGATACGCAGTATTTT
CASSFRMSGTDTQYF
>TRBJ2-5|TRBV11-2|.|TRBD2
TGTGCCAGCACCATTCGGGCTAGCGGGCAAGAGACCCAGTACTTC
CASTIRASGQETQYF
>TRBJ1-1|TRBV5-1|many|.
TGCGCCAGCAGCTTGGCCTCAATGGGCACTGAAGCTTTCTTT
CASSLASMGTEAFF
>TRBJ1-2|TRBV5-5|many|TRBD1
TGTGCCAGCAGCTTGGTAGGACAGGGGGGTATCTATGGCTACACCTTC
CASSLVGQGGIYGYTF
>TRBJ1-2|TRBV5-4|once|.
TGTGCCAGCAGCTTGGCCACCAACTATGGCTACACCTTC
CASSLATNYGYTF
>TRBJ2-3|TRBV20-1|.|TRBD1
TGCAGTGCTAGAGATGCCACAGGGGGCTCTGTGTCTGATACGCAGTATTTT
CSARDATGGSVSDTQYF
>TRBJ1-2|TRBV21-1|few|.
TGTGCCAGCAGCAACAGAGAATTCTATGGCTACACCTTC
CASSNREFYGYTF
>TRBJ2-2|TRBV15|.|TRBD2
TGTGCCACCAGCAGAGCTCCTAGCGGGAGAACGCGGAACACCGGGGAGCTGTTTTTT
CATSRAPSGRTRNTGELFF
>TRBJ2-1|TRBV5-3|.|TRBD2
TGTGCCAGAAGCCCTGGGACTAGCGGGAGACCTCCCGAGTGCAATGAGCAGTTCTTC
CARSPGTSGRPPECNEQFF
>TRBJ2-1|TRBV25-1|few|.
TGTGCCAGCAGTGAGTCTGGGCCAACCTACAATGAGCAGTTCTTC
CASSESGPTYNEQFF
>TRBJ2-2|TRBV28|many|TRBD2
TGTGCCAGCAGCCCCTGGGCGGGGGACACCGGGGAGCTGTTTTTT
CASSPWAGDTGELFF
>TRBJ2-5|TRBV27|.|TRBD2
TGTGCCAGCAGTTTTTTTGGGGCGCGGGAGGCCAAAGAGACCCAGTACTTC
CASSFFGAREAKETQYF
>TRBJ2-7|TRBV3-1|.|.
TGTGCCAGCAGCCAGGGAGTCTTCGACCACGAGCAGTACTTC
CASSQGVFDHEQYF
>TRBJ2-3|TRBV29-1|few|.
TGCAGCGTTGTGGGGGCGAGAAGCACAGATACGCAGTATTTT
CSVVGARSTDTQYF
>TRBJ2-5|TRBV6-5|few|.
TGTGCCAGCAGTTACTCGCCCGGGGGAATCGGTGAGACCCAGTACTTC
CASSYSPGGIGETQYF
>TRBJ2-4|TRBV6-2/TRBV6-3|.|.
TGTGCCAGCAGTTACGGGGACATTCAGTACTTC
CASSYGDIQYF
>TRBJ2-7|TRBV29-1|many|TRBD1
TGCAGCGTTGGGACAGGGGGGGAGCAGTACTTC
CSVGTGGEQYF
>TRBJ2-1|TRBV11-2|.|.
TGTGCCAGCACCGGTTCTTCCTACAATGAGCAGTTCTTC
CASTGSSYNEQFF
>TRBJ2-3|TRBV6-6|.|.
TGTGCCAGCAATTCAGCCGTACTAAGCACAGATACGCAGTATTTT
CASNSAVLSTDTQYF
>TRBJ1-2|TRBV18|few|TRBD1
TGTGCCAGCTCTAAGGACAGGGAAACTAACTATGGCTACACCTTC
CASSKDRETNYGYTF
>TRBJ2-1|TRBV20-1|many|.
TGCAGTGCCTCAGGGACTGCAAGCTCCTACAATGAGCAGTTCTTC
CSASGTASSYNEQFF
>TRBJ1-4|TRBV6-6|few|.
TGTGCCAGCAGTCACACGATTGGGAATGAAAAACTGTTTTTT
CASSHTIGNEKLFF
>TRBJ2-6|TRBV12-3/TRBV12-4|.|TRBD1
TGTGCCAGCAGTTTGGACAGGGCGAAAGGGGCCAACGTCCTGACTTTC
CASSLDRAKGANVLTF
>TRBJ2-3|TRBV10-3|few|.
TGTGCCATCAGTCCTAACACAGATACGCAGTATTTT
CAISPNTDTQYF
>TRBJ1-5|TRBV29-1|.|TRBD1
TGCAGCGCCCTGACAGGGGTCAATCAGCCCCAGCATTTT
CSALTGVNQPQHF
>TRBJ1-6|TRBV30|.|TRBD1
TGTGCCTGCGTCAACGAACAGGGGAGTTCACCCCTCCACTTT
CACVNEQGSSPLHF
>TRBJ2-3|TRBV7-2|.|.
TGTGCCAGCAGCCTCGGGGTCCAGGTTCATCAGTATTTT
CASSLGVQVHQYF
>TRBJ2-2|TRBV6-6|.|.
TGTGCCACTCAGAGGGGCTCGGCCACCGGGGAGCTGTTTTTT
CATQRGSATGELFF
>TRBJ2-1|TRBV9|few|TRBD2
TGTGCCAGCAGCGTAGGGACTAGCGGGAGTTTTGATGAGCAGTTCTTC
CASSVGTSGSFDEQFF
>TRBJ1-3|TRBV30|few|TRBD1
TGTGCCCGCACCGGCGGACAGGGTACAGACACCATATATTTT
CARTGGQGTDTIYF
>TRBJ2-3|TRBV7-6|.|.
TGTGCCAGCAGCCCGATTGGGGCAGGGCTGGTAGATACGCAGTATTTT
CASSPIGAGLVDTQYF
>TRBJ2-2|TRBV12-3/TRBV12-4|few|.
TGTGCCAGCAGAGTATGGCCGCCGGACACCGGGGAGCTGTTTTTT
CASRVWPPDTGELFF
>TRBJ1-6|TRBV20-1|many|.
TGCAGTGCTCGGGAGGGTTTTAGCTCCTATAATTCACCCCTCCACTTT
CSAREGFSSYNSPLHF
>TRBJ1-5|TRBV27|few|.
TGTGCCAGCAGTTCGTGGACGGCCCTTCTCTACCCCCAGCCCCAGCATTTT
CASSSWTALLYPQPQHF